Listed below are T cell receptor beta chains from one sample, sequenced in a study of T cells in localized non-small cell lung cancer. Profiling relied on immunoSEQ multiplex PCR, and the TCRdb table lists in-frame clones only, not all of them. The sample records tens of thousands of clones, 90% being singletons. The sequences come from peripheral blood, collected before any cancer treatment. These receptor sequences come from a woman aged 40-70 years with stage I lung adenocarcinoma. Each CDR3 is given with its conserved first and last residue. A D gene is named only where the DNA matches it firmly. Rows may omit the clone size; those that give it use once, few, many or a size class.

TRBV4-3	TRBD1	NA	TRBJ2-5	TGCGCCAGCAGCCTCCGGGACAGGGGATGGGAGACCCAGTACTTC	CASSLRDRGWETQYF
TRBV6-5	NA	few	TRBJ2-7	TGTGCCAGCAGTTACCGGGACACCTACGAGCAGTACTTC	CASSYRDTYEQYF
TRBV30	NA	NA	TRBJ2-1	TGTGCCCGAGGGTCGAGCTCCTACAATGAGCAGTTCTTC	CARGSSSYNEQFF
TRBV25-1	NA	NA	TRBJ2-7	TGTGCCAGCAGTCCCGAGGAGGACAGAAGCTACGAGCAGTACTTC	CASSPEEDRSYEQYF
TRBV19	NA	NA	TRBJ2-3	TGTGCCAGTAGTAGCCGGGACGCCGCTAGCACAGATACGCAGTATTTT	CASSSRDAASTDTQYF
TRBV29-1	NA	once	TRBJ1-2	TGCAGCGTTGAAAGGCCAGCTTATGGCTACACCTTC	CSVERPAYGYTF
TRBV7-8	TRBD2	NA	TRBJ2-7	TGTGCCAGCAGCCGGACTAGGGAGTACGAGCAGTACTTC	CASSRTREYEQYF
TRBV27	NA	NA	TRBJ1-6	TGTGCCAGCAGGTGGTCCGTGTGGGGACCCCTCCACTTT	CASRWSVWGPLHF
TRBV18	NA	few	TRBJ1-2	TGTGCCAGCTCACCCCCCGACTATGGCTACACCTTC	CASSPPDYGYTF
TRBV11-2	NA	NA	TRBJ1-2	TGTGCCAGCAGCTCAACAGGGACCTATGGCTACACCTTC	CASSSTGTYGYTF
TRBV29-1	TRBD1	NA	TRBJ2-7	TGCAGCGTTGAAGCCCAGGGGGCGAGTAGGTCCTACGAGCAGTACTTC	CSVEAQGASRSYEQYF
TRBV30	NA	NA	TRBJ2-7	TGTGCCTGGAGCCCCAGGTTTTCCAACGAGCAGTACTTC	CAWSPRFSNEQYF
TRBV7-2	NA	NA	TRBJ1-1	TGTGCCAGCAGCTTAGCGGTTGGGGGAGGGCTTGAAGCTTTCTTT	CASSLAVGGGLEAFF
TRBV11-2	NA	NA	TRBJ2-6	TGTGCCAGCAGCTTAGTCTGGCCGGACCCATCTCTGGGGGCCAACGTCCTGACTTTC	CASSLVWPDPSLGANVLTF
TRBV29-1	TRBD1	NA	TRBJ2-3	TGCAGCGTTGATGGGGAAAACAGGGGTAGCACAGATACGCAGTATTTT	CSVDGENRGSTDTQYF
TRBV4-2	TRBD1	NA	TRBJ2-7	TGTGCCAGCAGCCAGAGGGACAGGCCCTACGAGCAGTACTTC	CASSQRDRPYEQYF
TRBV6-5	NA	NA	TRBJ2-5	TGTGCCAGCACCCCGGGTGTGGGGAAGGGGGAGACCCAGTACTTC	CASTPGVGKGETQYF
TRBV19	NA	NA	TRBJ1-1	TGTGCCAGTAGTTCCCCCGAGGGAAAGGGACGCCTGAACACTGAAGCTTTCTTT	CASSSPEGKGRLNTEAFF
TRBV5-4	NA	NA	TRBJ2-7	TGTGCCAGCAGCTTCACCTCCTACGAGCAGTACTTC	CASSFTSYEQYF
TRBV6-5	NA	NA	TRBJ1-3	TGTGCCAGTTCCGTGACAGCTGCCTCTGGAAACACCATATATTTT	CASSVTAASGNTIYF
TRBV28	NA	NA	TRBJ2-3	TGTGCCAGCAGTTCCCTCAAGGTCCCACAAGATACGCAGTATTTT	CASSSLKVPQDTQYF
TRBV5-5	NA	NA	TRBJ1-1	TGTGCCAGCAGCTTGGGGACAGTGATCTGGAACACTGAAGCTTTCTTT	CASSLGTVIWNTEAFF
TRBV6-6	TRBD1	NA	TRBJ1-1	TGTGCCAGCAGCCGAGGGACAGGGGCTCGGAACACTGAAGCTTTCTTT	CASSRGTGARNTEAFF
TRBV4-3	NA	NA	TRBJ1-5	TGCGCCAGCAGCCTCGAGCGCGATCAGCCCCAGCATTTT	CASSLERDQPQHF
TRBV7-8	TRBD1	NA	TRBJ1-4	TGTGCCAGCAGCTTAGAGGGGTACAGGGGGCGGGGTGAAAAACTGTTTTTT	CASSLEGYRGRGEKLFF
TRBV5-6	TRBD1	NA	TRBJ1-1	TGTGCCAGCAGTAACAGGGGCCTGAACACTGAAGCTTTCTTT	CASSNRGLNTEAFF
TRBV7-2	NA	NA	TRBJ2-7	TGTGCCAGCAGCTTATATTTACGGAGCGAGCAGTACTTC	CASSLYLRSEQYF
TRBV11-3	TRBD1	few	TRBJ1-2	TGTGCCAGCACCCGGAGACAGGGGGCCTACTTGGACTATGGCTACACCTTC	CASTRRQGAYLDYGYTF
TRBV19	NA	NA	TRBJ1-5	TGTGCCAGTAGTATCGGAGTCAACTCATATCAGCCCCAGCATTTT	CASSIGVNSYQPQHF
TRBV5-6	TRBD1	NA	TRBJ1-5	TGTGCCAGCAGCCCGGGGACAGGGACTAGCAATCAGCCCCAGCATTTT	CASSPGTGTSNQPQHF
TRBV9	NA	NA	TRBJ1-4	TGTGCCAGCAGCGCCTCTATGGGGCTTCGAGAAAGACTGTTTTTT	CASSASMGLRERLFF
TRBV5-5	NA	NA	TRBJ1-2	TGTGCCAGCAGCGATGGGCCAGGGGCTAACTATGGCTACACCTTC	CASSDGPGANYGYTF
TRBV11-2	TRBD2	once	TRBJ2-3	TGTGCCAGCAGTATTATGGTAGCGGGAGGCCCTAGCACAGATACGCAGTATTTT	CASSIMVAGGPSTDTQYF
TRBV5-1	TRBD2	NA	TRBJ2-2	TGCGCCAGCAGCTTGAGTATAGCGGGGACCGGGGAGCTGTTTTTT	CASSLSIAGTGELFF
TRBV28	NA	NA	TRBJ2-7	TGTGCCAGCACCTCCTCCTACGAGCAGTACTTC	CASTSSYEQYF
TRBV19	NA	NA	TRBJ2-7	TGTGCCAGTCGAACAGGGCACTCCTACGAGCAGTACTTC	CASRTGHSYEQYF
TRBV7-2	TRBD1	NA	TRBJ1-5	TGTGCCAGCAGCTTAGTCGGGACAGAACAGCCCCAGCATTTT	CASSLVGTEQPQHF
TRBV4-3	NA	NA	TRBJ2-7	TGCGCCAGCAGCCAAGATGAGCACTCCTACGAGCAGTACTTC	CASSQDEHSYEQYF
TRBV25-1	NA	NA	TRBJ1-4	TGTGCCAGCAGTGAGTGGGGAGGAGTTGAAAAACTGTTTTTT	CASSEWGGVEKLFF
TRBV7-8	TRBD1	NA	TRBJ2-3	TGTGCCAGCAGCGGACCAGGGGGAGATACGCAGTATTTT	CASSGPGGDTQYF
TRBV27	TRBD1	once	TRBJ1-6	TGTGCCAGCAGTTTAACAGGGGGCATCGGTTCACCCCTCCACTTT	CASSLTGGIGSPLHF
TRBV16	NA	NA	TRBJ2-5	TGTGCCAGCAGCCGTCAAACAGGCCAAGAGACCCAGTACTTC	CASSRQTGQETQYF
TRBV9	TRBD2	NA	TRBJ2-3	TGTGCCAGCAGCCACAGTGAGGGAGGGACAGATACGCAGTATTTT	CASSHSEGGTDTQYF
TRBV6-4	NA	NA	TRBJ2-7	TGTGCCAGCAGTGATCAGGGACGGCACTCCTACGAGCAGTACTTC	CASSDQGRHSYEQYF
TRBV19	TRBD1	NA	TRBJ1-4	TGTGCCAGTAGGGGGGACAGGCGGAATGAAAAACTGTTTTTT	CASRGDRRNEKLFF
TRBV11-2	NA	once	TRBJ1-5	TGTGCCAGCAGCGTTGAACCCGGGCCCAATCAGCCCCAGCATTTT	CASSVEPGPNQPQHF
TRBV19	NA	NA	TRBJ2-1	TGTGCCAGTAGCCCTCTTGGTGGTGTTGAGCAGTTCTTC	CASSPLGGVEQFF